What follows are 32 T cell receptor beta chains derived from one specimen sequenced in a study of CD8 T cells in ankylosing spondylitis. MiXCR, applied by TCRdb to the 5' RACE reads, yields one record per CDR3 protein. This repertoire shows a few hundred thousand distinct CDR3 sequences, over 15% found once; its top ten account for roughly 34%. The source material was blood, either unsorted or a sorted T cell fraction (not recorded which). These receptors were obtained from a male donor with ankylosing spondylitis or in good health (not recorded which).

The rearrangement uses TRBV29-1 and TRBJ2-1, with TRBD1 as a possible D gene (5 bases). The CDR3 consists of 12 residues. V was pared by 3 bases and J by 7 bases, with 10 bases between. CDR1 and CDR2 (germline): SQVTM, ANQGSEA. CDR3 sequence reads: CSVDDRLNEQFF. DNA for the CDR3: TGCAGCGTTGATGACAGACTGAATGAGCAGTTCTTC.

This sequence joins TRBV20-1 and TRBJ2-5; D not certain. This CDR3 is 13 amino acids long. From germline, CDR1 is DFQATT and CDR2 SNEGSKA (reference sequence). Trimming stripped 2 bases from V and 5 bases from J, with 12 bases between. The CDR3 protein is CSARPGLEETQYF. CDR3 bases: TGCAGTGCTAGACCCGGGCTTGAGGAGACCCAGTACTTC.

This clonotype was seen a few times. The chain employs TRBV29-1 and TRBJ2-7, with 10 bases lining up with TRBD2. This CDR3 region has 14 residues. Germline V CDR1 and CDR2: SQVTM, ANQGSEA. Trimming cost V 1 base and J 2 bases; bases outside gene matches: 2. CDR3 sequence reads: CSVEGTSGPYEQYF. For the CDR3, the DNA is TGCAGCGTTGAAGGGACTAGCGGACCCTACGAGCAGTACTTC.

The chain links TRBV13 to TRBJ2-3, with D possibly TRBD2 on 6 matching bases. V lost 0 bases, J lost 3 bases, and 13 bases lay in between. This CDR3 is built from 16 residues. Germline values: CDR1 PRHDT, CDR2 FYEKMQ (reference sequence). The CDR3 here is CASSLGLPGVTDTQYF. Written as DNA, the CDR3 is TGTGCCAGCAGCTTAGGGTTACCGGGAGTAACAGATACGCAGTATTTT.

This clonotype was found a few times. The chain uses TRBV9 and TRBJ2-3; 7 positions match TRBD2. The V gene end was trimmed by 0 bases and the J gene end by 5 bases; junction bases not matched to a gene: 3. CDR1 and CDR2 (germline): SGDLS, YYNGEE. The length of the CDR3 is 14 residues. The CDR3 sequence: CASSVGGSGDTQYF. Written as DNA, the CDR3 is TGTGCCAGCAGCGTAGGCGGGAGTGGAGATACGCAGTATTTT.

This clonotype was observed a handful of times. This chain joins TRBV20-1 and TRBJ2-7; 8 bases are a match to TRBD1. The V and J ends lost 6 bases and 1 base, in that order; junction bases with no gene match: 11. Germline CDR1 DFQATT, CDR2 SNEGSKA (reference sequence). CDR3 length equals 15 residues. The CDR3 nucleotides are TGCAGTGCCTTAAACCAGGGGGCAAATTCCTACGAGCAGTACTTC. Its protein product is CSALNQGANSYEQYF.

The CDR3 bases are TGTGCCAGCAGTGATGCGGACCAAGAGACCCAGTACTTC. It yields the protein CASSDADQETQYF. This chain links TRBV2 with TRBJ2-5; D uncertain. The V end was cut by 3 bases, the J end by 0 bases, with 5 bases between. The CDR3 runs 13 residues. Germline CDR1 reads SNHLY; CDR2 reads FYNNEI.

Concerning this clonotype: At one boundary the junction diverges from the germline segment, which might be a read error. V and J are TRBV7-7 and TRBJ2-1, with unresolved D. The CDR3 runs 12 residues. Germline CDR1 reads SSHAT; CDR2 reads FNYEAQ (reference sequence). Written as DNA, the CDR3 is TGTGCTAGCAGCATCCGACCGGGTAGCAAGTTCTTC. Protein: CASSIRPGSKFF.

The table lists this clonotype with a few counts. The V gene is TRBV10-3, the J gene TRBJ2-7, with 8 positions matching TRBD1. With 8 bases clipped from V and 2 bases from J, the junction kept 5 bases outside the gene matches. The CDR3 has 13 residues. The V gene's germline CDR1 is ENHRY and CDR2 SYGVKD. Here the CDR3 DNA reads TGTGCCATCCAGGACAGGGTCACCTACGAGCAGTACTTC. Its translation is CAIQDRVTYEQYF.

The chain joins TRBV4-1 to TRBJ2-7; the match to TRBD1 covers 7 bases. Germline CDR1 is MGHRA and CDR2 is YSYEKL. The CDR3 runs 14 residues. Germline trimming cut 0 bases from V and 3 bases from J; bases unmatched to any gene: 2. Here the CDR3 reads CASSQEGQHYEQYF. CDR3 nucleotides: TGCGCCAGCAGCCAAGAGGGACAGCACTACGAGCAGTACTTC.

This clonotype was observed many times. CDR3 DNA: TGCGCCAGCAGCCAAGAGACCGACCGAGGCTACGAGCAGTACTTC. Its protein product is CASSQETDRGYEQYF. The genes are TRBV4-3 and TRBJ2-7; D unclear. The CDR3 has 15 amino acids. V lost 0 bases and J lost 3, with 12 bases in between. Germline CDR1 reads LGHNA; CDR2 reads YSLEER.

This clonotype came up a few times. The gene calls are TRBV29-1 and TRBJ2-1; D is perhaps TRBD1 (5 bases). Germline V CDR1 and CDR2: SQVTM, ANQGSEA. The CDR3 covers 16 residues. The V end was cut by 3 bases, the J end by 0 bases, with 15 bases between. CDR3 nucleotide sequence: TGCAGCGTTGACCGAGCCAGGGTTGGCTCCTACAATGAGCAGTTCTTC. Encoded protein: CSVDRARVGSYNEQFF.

The chain recombines TRBV29-1 with TRBJ2-2; 8 nucleotides match TRBD1. The CDR3 spans 16 residues. Per germline, CDR1 SQVTM and CDR2 ANQGSEA. V shed 4 bases and J 5 bases; nucleotides not matched to a gene: 12. CDR3 nucleotide sequence: TGCAGCGTTGCAGGCTCAGGACAGGGATGGACCGGGGAGCTGTTTTTT. It is translated as CSVAGSGQGWTGELFF.

The rearrangement joins TRBV24-1 to TRBJ1-4; 10 bases are a match to TRBD1. The V gene end was trimmed by 2 bases and the J gene end by 7 bases; junction bases not matched to a gene: 3. The CDR3 has 15 residues. Germline V CDR1 and CDR2: KGHDR, SFDVKD. In DNA, the CDR3 is TGTGCCACCAGTGATTCCGACAGGGGGCCTGAAAAACTGTTTTTT. Translating it yields CATSDSDRGPEKLFF.

Ten or more counts support this clonotype. V usage is TRBV10-2 and J usage is TRBJ2-5; TRBD1 might be the D (5 bases). This CDR3 spans 14 amino acids. The V gene's germline CDR1 is WSHSY and CDR2 SAAADI. V was shortened by 2 bases and J by 4 bases, with 11 bases between the two germline ends. CDR3 in DNA: TGCGCCAGCAGTGAGATTGATAGGGGAGAGACCCAGTACTTC. Residues: CASSEIDRGETQYF.

This clonotype was seen ten or more times. This sequence joins TRBV27 and TRBJ2-1, with D unclear. There are 14 residues in the CDR3. Per the germline V gene, CDR1 is MNHEY and CDR2 is SMNVEV (reference sequence). The V gene lost 3 bases and the J gene lost 8 bases, with 14 bases spanning the gap. CDR3 amino acids: CASSFLTSDDEQFF. In DNA, the CDR3 is TGTGCCAGCAGTTTTCTAACGTCTGATGATGAGCAGTTCTTC.

The chain uses TRBV7-6 and TRBJ2-5; 8 positions agree with TRBD1. With V trimmed by 1 base and J by 2 bases, 3 bases remained unmatched. Germline V gene data show CDR1 as SGHVS and CDR2 as FNYEAQ. The CDR3 length is 15 residues. The CDR3 DNA sequence: TGTGCCAGCAGCTTAGAGACAGGGGCGCAAGAGACCCAGTACTTC. Translation gives CASSLETGAQETQYF.

The gene calls are TRBV3-1 and TRBJ2-7; TRBD2 aligns across 9 bases. Germline V CDR1 and CDR2: LGHDT, YNNKEL (reference sequence). The V segment lost 0 bases and the J segment 5 bases; nucleotides outside the gene matches: 8. The CDR3 has 16 residues. CDR3 DNA sequence: TGTGCCAGCAGCCAAGATGTGATAGCGGGAGCTAACGAGCAGTACTTC. It encodes CASSQDVIAGANEQYF.

This chain connects TRBV6-1 to TRBJ2-3; 10 nucleotides align to TRBD2. V lost 5 bases to trimming and J lost 5 bases; unmatched junction nucleotides: 7. CDR1 is MNHNS and CDR2 is SASEGT in the germline V gene. This CDR3 contains 15 residues. CDR3 amino acids: CASSSPGLAKDTQYF. As DNA, the CDR3 is TGTGCCAGCAGTAGCCCGGGACTAGCGAAAGATACGCAGTATTTT.

This clonotype has more than one count but fewer than ten. The chain couples TRBV6-5 to TRBJ2-1, with D possibly being TRBD1 (7 bases). Germline CDR1 and CDR2: MNHEY and SVGAGI. Deletions cut 4 bases from V and 10 bases from J, with 23 bases between. The CDR3 runs to 16 residues. CDR3 in amino acids: CASSWTDRRRAEEQFF. CDR3 DNA sequence: TGTGCCAGCAGTTGGACGGACAGGAGGAGGGCAGAAGAGCAGTTCTTC.

There are a few counts of this clonotype. The chain links TRBV20-1 to TRBJ2-3; the D is unclear. Per the germline V gene, CDR1 is DFQATT and CDR2 is SNEGSKA (reference sequence). The CDR3 is 14 amino acids. Between the trimmed V and J ends, which lost 0 bases and 2 bases, there was a span of 9 bases. In nucleotides, the CDR3 is TGCAGTGCTAGAGATACCCAGTCCACAGATACGCAGTATTTT. Translated, it gives CSARDTQSTDTQYF.

This clonotype was picked up a small number of times. The chain is built from TRBV27 and TRBJ2-1; 8 bases are shared with TRBD1. Germline CDR1 and CDR2: MNHEY and SMNVEV (reference sequence). Trimming at V came to 4 bases and at J to 10 bases, leaving 6 bases not matched to a gene. This CDR3 has 13 residues. The CDR3 DNA is TGTGCCAGCAGTTACGACAGGGGAGACGAGCAGTTCTTC. Its protein is CASSYDRGDEQFF.

The chain is built from TRBV20-1 and TRBJ2-5, with 7 bases matching TRBD2. This CDR3 has 15 residues. V was pared by 2 bases and J by 5 bases, with 11 bases of the junction left unmatched. From germline, CDR1 is DFQATT and CDR2 SNEGSKA (reference sequence). CDR3 nucleotide sequence: TGCAGTGCTAGAAGGCTAACGGGAGGTCTTGAGACCCAGTACTTC. The encoded protein is CSARRLTGGLETQYF.

A few counts support this clonotype. The V gene is TRBV20-1, the J gene TRBJ2-2; possibly TRBD2 for D (5 bases). Trimming took off 0 bases at V and 2 bases at J, with 16 bases between the two ends. There are 17 residues in the CDR3. Germline V gives CDR1 DFQATT, CDR2 SNEGSKA (reference sequence). CDR3 amino acids: CSARDNSRLPNTGELFF. For the CDR3, the DNA is TGCAGTGCTAGAGATAACTCCCGACTACCTAACACCGGGGAGCTGTTTTTT.

This clonotype was detected a few times. The J gene is TRBJ2-7, the V gene TRBV5-1, with D possibly called TRBD1 or TRBD2 (5 bases each). Trimming left V 5 bases short and J 3 bases short, with 6 bases between. CDR3 length equals 11 residues. CDR1 is SGHRS, CDR2 YFSETQ, per germline. The CDR3 bases are TGCGCCAGCAGGGGGGACTACGAGCAGTACTTC. Translating gives CASRGDYEQYF.

The chain carries TRBV5-6 and TRBJ1-1; D is perhaps TRBD1 (5 bases). In germline, CDR1 is SGHDT, CDR2 YYEEEE. This CDR3 region has 15 residues. Trimming removed 0 bases from V and 4 bases from J, with 13 bases in between. CDR3 sequence reads: CASSLGAGPGTEAFF. The CDR3 nucleotides read TGTGCCAGCAGCTTGGGTGCAGGGCCAGGCACTGAAGCTTTCTTT.

The chain carries TRBV24-1 and TRBJ2-3; TRBD1 is a possible D gene (5 bases). The CDR3 has 15 residues. V shed 4 bases and J shed 0 bases, with 10 bases lying between them. Per the germline V gene, CDR1 is KGHDR and CDR2 is SFDVKD. The CDR3 DNA sequence: TGTGCCACCAGTGACCCTGACAGCAGCACAGATACGCAGTATTTT. This gives the protein CATSDPDSSTDTQYF.

This clonotype was observed a handful of times. This chain links TRBV7-6 with TRBJ2-1; no firm D call. Trimming stripped 1 base from V and 6 bases from J, with 10 bases between. There are 14 residues in the CDR3. Germline loops: CDR1 SGHVS, CDR2 FNYEAQ. The CDR3 nucleotides read TGTGCCAGCAGCTTAGAGAGGCAGTCCAATGAGCAGTTCTTC. Translated, it gives CASSLERQSNEQFF.

The table lists this clonotype with a few counts. V is TRBV4-1 and J is TRBJ2-3; 8 nucleotides line up with TRBD2. The CDR3 loop spans 15 amino acids. CDR1 and CDR2 from the germline V gene are MGHRA and YSYEKL. V dropped 2 bases and J dropped 0; count of bases not matched to a gene: 1. The CDR3 loop reads CASSQLAGSTDTQYF. CDR3 sequence (DNA): TGCGCCAGCAGCCAACTAGCGGGCAGCACAGATACGCAGTATTTT.

This clonotype occurred a few times. The chain uses TRBV6-5 and TRBJ2-7; 9 bases are a match to TRBD1. V lost 5 bases and J lost 6; bases outside the gene matches: 11. Germline V gives CDR1 MNHEY, CDR2 SVGAGI. CDR3 length equals 15 residues. The CDR3 reads CASSNTGTGFSEQYF. The CDR3 nucleotides read TGTGCCAGCAGTAACACCGGGACAGGGTTCAGCGAGCAGTACTTC.

The J gene is TRBJ2-1, the V gene TRBV6-1; 7 bases fit TRBD1. Germline V gene sequence: CDR1 MNHNS, CDR2 SASEGT. V was pared by 4 bases and J by 0 bases, with 6 bases of the junction left unmatched. The CDR3 runs to 16 residues. The DNA of the CDR3 is TGTGCCAGCAGTGCCCCAAGGGACAGCTCCTACAATGAGCAGTTCTTC. Translation: CASSAPRDSSYNEQFF.

This clonotype was seen a handful of times. V usage is TRBV29-1 and J usage is TRBJ2-5; D is unresolved. Trimming stripped 1 base from V and 1 base from J, with 7 bases between. The CDR3 runs to 13 residues. Germline lookup yields CDR1 SQVTM and CDR2 ANQGSEA. CDR3 in amino acids: CSVEGQSQETQYF. CDR3 nucleotides: TGCAGCGTTGAAGGGCAGTCCCAAGAGACCCAGTACTTC.